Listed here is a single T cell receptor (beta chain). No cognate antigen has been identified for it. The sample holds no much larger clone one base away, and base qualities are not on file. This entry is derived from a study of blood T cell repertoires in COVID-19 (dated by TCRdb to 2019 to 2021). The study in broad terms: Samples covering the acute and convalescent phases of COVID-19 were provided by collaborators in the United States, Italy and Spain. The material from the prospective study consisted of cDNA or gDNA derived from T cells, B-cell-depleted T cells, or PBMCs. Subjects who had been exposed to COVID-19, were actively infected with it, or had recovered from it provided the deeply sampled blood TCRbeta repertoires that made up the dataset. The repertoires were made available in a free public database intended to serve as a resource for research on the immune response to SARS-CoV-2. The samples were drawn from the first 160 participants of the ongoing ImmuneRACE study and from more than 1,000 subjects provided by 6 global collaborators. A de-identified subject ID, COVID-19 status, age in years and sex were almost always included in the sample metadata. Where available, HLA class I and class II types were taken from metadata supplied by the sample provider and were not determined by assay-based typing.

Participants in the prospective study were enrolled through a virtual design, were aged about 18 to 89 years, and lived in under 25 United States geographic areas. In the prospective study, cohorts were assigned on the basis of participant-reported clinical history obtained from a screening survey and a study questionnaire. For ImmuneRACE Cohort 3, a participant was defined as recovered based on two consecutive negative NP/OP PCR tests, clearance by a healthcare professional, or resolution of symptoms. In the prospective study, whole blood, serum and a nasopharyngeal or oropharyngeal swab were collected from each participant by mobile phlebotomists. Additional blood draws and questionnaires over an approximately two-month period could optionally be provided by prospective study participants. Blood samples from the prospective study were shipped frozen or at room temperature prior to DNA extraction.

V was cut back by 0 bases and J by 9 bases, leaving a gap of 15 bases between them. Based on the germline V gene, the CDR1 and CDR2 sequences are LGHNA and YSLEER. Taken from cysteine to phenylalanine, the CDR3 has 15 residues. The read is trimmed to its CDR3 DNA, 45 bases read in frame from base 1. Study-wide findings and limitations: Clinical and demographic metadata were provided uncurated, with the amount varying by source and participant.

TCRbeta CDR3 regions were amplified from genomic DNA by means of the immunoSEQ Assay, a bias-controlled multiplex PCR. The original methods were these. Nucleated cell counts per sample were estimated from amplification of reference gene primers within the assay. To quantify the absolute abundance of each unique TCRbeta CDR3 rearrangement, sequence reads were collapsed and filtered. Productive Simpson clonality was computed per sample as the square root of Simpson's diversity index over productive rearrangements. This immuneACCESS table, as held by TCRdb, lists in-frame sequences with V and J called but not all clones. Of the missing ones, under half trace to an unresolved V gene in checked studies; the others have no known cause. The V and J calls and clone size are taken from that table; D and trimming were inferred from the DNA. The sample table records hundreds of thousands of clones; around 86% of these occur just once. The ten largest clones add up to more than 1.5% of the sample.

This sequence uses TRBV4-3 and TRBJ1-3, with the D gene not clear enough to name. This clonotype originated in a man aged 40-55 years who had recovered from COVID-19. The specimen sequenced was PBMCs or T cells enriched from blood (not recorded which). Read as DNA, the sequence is TGCGCCAGCAGCCAAGATCATGGAGTAATCGGCACCATATATTTT. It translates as CASSQDHGVIGTIYF.